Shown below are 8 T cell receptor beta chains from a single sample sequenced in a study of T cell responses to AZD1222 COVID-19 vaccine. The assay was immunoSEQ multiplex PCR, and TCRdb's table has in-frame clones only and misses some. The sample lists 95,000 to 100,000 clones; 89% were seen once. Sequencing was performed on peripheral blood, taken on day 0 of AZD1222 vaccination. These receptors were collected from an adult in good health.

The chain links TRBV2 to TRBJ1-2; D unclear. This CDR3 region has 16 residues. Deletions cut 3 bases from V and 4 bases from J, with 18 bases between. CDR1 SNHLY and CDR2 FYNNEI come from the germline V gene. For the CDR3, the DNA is TGTGCCAGCAGTGACTCCTTCCGTCCGACGGCCTATGGCTACACCTTC. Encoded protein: CASSDSFRPTAYGYTF.

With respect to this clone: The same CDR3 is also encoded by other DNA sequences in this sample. The CDR3 spells CAISEGNTEAFF. CDR3 sequence (DNA): TGTGCCATCAGTGAAGGGAACACTGAAGCTTTCTTT. This chain joins TRBV10-3 and TRBJ1-1; D is undetermined. V lost 3 bases and J lost 1, with 3 bases in between. This CDR3 has 12 residues. The germline V gene encodes CDR1 ENHRY and CDR2 SYGVKD.

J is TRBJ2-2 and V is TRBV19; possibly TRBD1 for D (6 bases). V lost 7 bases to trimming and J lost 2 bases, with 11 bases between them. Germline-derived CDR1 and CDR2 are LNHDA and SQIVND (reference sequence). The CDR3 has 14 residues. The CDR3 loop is CASNPQGNTGELFF. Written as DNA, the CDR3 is TGTGCCAGTAACCCACAGGGCAACACCGGGGAGCTGTTTTTT.

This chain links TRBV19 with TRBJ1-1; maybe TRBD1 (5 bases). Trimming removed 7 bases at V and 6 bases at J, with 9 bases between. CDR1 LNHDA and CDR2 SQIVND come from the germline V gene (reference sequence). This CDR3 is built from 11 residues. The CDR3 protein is CASNWGSEAFF. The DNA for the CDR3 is TGTGCCAGTAACTGGGGGTCTGAAGCTTTCTTT.

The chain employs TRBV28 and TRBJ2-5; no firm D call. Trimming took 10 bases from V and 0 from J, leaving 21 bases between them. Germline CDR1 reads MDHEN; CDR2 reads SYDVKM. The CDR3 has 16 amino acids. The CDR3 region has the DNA TGTGCCATCAACGGTCCGTCCGGCCAATACCAAGAGACCCAGTACTTC. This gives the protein CAINGPSGQYQETQYF.

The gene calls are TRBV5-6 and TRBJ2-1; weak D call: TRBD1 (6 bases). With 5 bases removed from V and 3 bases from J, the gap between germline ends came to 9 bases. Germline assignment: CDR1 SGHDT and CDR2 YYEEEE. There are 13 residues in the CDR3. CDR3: CASSQGGYNEQFF. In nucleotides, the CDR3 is TGTGCCAGCAGTCAAGGGGGCTACAATGAGCAGTTCTTC.

CDR3 sequence (DNA): TGTGCCAGCAGCTTCAGAGGACAGGGGAGGTTATCTGGCTACACCTTC. The encoded protein is CASSFRGQGRLSGYTF. V gene TRBV7-9 combines with J gene TRBJ1-2, with 9 bases that match TRBD1. The CDR3 contains 16 residues. The junction had 12 bases not matched to a gene; V was cut back by 3 bases and J by 7 bases. Germline-derived CDR1 and CDR2 are SEHNR and FQNEAQ (reference sequence).

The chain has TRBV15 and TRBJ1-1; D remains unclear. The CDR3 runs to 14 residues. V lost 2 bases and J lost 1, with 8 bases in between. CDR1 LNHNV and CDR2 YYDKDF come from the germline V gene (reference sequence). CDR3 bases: TGTGCCACCAGCAGAAGTACTGCGAACACTGAAGCTTTCTTT. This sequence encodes CATSRSTANTEAFF.